This T cell receptor beta chain was sequenced during a study of cytomegalovirus exposure and HLA in healthy donors. Amplification used 60 Vbeta primers and 13 Jbeta primers. Only in-frame clones appear in the TCRdb table, and some are missing; sequencing was by immunoSEQ multiplex PCR. The data show around 260,000 clones, roughly 80% seen once. Germline V gene data show CDR1 as SNHLY and CDR2 as FYNNEI. The CDR3 contains 15 residues. V shed 8 bases, J shed 12 bases, and the junction held 11 bases outside the gene matches. What was sequenced was PBMCs. The V and J genes are TRBV2 and TRBJ1-6, with 12 bases matching TRBD1. This sequence was found in a girl aged 2 to 10 in good health and CMV-seronegative. In DNA, the CDR3 is TGTGCCAGCCAAAGGGACAGGGGGCTCTATGGACCCCTCCACTTT. Amino acid sequence: CASQRDRGLYGPLHF.